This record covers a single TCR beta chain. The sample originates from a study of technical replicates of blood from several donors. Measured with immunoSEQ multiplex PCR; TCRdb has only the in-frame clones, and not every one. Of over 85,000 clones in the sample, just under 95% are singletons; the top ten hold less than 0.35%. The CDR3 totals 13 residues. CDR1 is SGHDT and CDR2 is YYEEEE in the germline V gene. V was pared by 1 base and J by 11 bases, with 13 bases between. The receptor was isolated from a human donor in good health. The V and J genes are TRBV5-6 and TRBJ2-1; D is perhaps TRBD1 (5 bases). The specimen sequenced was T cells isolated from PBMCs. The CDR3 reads CASSLWGQVKQFF. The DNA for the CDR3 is TGTGCCAGCAGCTTGTGGGGCCAGGTAAAGCAGTTCTTC.